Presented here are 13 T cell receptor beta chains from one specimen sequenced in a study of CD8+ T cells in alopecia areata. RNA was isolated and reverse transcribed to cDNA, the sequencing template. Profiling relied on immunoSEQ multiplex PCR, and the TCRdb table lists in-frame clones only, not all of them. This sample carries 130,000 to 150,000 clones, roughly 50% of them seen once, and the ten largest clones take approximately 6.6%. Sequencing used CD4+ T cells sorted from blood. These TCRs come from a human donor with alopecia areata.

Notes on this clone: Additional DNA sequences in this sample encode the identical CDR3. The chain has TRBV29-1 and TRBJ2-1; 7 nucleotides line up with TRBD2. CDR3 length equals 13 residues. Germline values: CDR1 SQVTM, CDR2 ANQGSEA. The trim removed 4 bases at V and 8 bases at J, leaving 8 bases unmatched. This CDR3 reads CSVGVGGHDEQFF. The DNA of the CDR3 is TGCAGCGTTGGCGTGGGAGGGCACGATGAGCAGTTCTTC.

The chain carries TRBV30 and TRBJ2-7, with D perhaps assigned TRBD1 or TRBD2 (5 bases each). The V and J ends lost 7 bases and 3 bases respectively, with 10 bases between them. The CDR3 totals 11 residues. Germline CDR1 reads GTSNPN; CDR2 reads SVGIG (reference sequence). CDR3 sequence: CASRDRYEQYF. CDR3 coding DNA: TGTGCCTCCCGGGACCGCTACGAGCAGTACTTC.

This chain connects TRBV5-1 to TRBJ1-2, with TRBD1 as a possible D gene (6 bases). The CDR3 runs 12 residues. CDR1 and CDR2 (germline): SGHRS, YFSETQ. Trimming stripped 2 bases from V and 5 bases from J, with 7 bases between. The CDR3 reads CASSLGQYGYTF. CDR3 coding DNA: TGCGCCAGCAGCTTAGGACAGTATGGCTACACCTTC.

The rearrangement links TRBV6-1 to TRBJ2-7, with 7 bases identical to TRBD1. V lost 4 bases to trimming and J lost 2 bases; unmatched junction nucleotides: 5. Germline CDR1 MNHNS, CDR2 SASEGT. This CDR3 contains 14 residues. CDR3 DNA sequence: TGTGCCAGCAGTGTGACAGGGCCGACCTACGAGCAGTACTTC. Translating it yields CASSVTGPTYEQYF.

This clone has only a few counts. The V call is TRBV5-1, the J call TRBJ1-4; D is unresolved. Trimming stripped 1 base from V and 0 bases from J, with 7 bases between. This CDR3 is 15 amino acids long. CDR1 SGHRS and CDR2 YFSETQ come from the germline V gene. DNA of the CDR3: TGCGCCAGCAGCTTGAGTGGAGCAACTAATGAAAAACTGTTTTTT. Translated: CASSLSGATNEKLFF.

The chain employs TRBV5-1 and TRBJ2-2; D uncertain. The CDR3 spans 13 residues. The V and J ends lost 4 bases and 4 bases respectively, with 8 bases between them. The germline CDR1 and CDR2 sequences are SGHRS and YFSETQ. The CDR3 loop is CASSPDATGELFF. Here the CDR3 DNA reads TGCGCCAGCAGCCCGGACGCCACCGGGGAGCTGTTTTTT.

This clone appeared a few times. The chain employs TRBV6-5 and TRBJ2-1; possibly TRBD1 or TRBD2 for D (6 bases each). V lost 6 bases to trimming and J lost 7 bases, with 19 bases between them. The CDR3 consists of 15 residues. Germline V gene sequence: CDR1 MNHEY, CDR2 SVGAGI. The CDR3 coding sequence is TGTGCCAGCAGCCCCGGGTGGGGGGCTGAGAATGAGCAGTTCTTC. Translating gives CASSPGWGAENEQFF.

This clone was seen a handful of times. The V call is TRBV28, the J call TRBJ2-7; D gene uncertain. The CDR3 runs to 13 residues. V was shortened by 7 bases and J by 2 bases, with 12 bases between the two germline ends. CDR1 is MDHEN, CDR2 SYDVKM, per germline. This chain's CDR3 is CASTRRLAYEQYF. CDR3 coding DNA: TGTGCCAGCACCCGACGACTCGCCTACGAGCAGTACTTC.

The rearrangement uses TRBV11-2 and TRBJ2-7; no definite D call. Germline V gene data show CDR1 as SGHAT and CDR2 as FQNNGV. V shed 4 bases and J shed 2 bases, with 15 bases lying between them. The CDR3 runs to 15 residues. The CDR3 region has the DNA TGTGCCAGCAGCTCCCTCCTCAACCCGACCTACGAGCAGTACTTC. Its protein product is CASSSLLNPTYEQYF.

The DNA of the CDR3 is TGTGCCACACAAGAAGCCTTGGGCTACACCTTC. Its translation is CATQEALGYTF. The chain has TRBV28 and TRBJ1-2; D is unclear. Germline lookup yields CDR1 MDHEN and CDR2 SYDVKM. The CDR3 spans 11 residues. V was shortened by 10 bases and J by 8 bases, with 14 bases between the two germline ends.

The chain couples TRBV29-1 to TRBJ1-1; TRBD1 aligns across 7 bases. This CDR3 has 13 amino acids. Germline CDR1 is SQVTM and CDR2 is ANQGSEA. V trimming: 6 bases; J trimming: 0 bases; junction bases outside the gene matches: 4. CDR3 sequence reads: CSVMGQMNTEAFF. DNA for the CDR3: TGCAGCGTGATGGGACAGATGAACACTGAAGCTTTCTTT. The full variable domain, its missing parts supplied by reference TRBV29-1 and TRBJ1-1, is SAVISQKPSRDICQRGTSLTIQCQVDSQVTMMFWYRQQPGQSLTLIATANQGSEATYESGFVIDKFPISRPNLTFSTLTVSNMSPEDSSIYLCSVMGQMNTEAFFGQGTRLTVV.

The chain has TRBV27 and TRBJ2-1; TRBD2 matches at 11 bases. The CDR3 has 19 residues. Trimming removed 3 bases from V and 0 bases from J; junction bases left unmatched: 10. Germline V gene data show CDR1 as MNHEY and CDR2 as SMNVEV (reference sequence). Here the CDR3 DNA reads TGTGCCAGCAGTTTTTTCCCCATTAGCGGGAGGGCCTCCTACAATGAGCAGTTCTTC. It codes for CASSFFPISGRASYNEQFF.

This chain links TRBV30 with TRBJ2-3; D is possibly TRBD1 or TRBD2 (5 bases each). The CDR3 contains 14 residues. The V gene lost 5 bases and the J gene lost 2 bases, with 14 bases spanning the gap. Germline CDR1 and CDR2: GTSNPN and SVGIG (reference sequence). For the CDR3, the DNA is TGTGCCTGGGGTCGGGACCTACTCACAGATACGCAGTATTTT. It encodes CAWGRDLLTDTQYF.